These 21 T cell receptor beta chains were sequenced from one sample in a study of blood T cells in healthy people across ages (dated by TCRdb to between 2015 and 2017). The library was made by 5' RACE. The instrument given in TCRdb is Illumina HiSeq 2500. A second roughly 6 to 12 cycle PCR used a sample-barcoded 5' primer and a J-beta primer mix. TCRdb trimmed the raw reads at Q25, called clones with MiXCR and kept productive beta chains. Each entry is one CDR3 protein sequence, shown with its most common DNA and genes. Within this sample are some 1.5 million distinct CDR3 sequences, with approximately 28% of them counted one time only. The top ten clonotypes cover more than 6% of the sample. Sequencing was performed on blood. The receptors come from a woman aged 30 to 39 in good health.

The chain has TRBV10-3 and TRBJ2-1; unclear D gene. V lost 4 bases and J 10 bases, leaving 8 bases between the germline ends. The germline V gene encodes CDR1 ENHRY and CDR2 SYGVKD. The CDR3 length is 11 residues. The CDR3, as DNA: TGTGCCATCAGTGGGTCATGGGAGCAGTTCTTC. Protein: CAISGSWEQFF.

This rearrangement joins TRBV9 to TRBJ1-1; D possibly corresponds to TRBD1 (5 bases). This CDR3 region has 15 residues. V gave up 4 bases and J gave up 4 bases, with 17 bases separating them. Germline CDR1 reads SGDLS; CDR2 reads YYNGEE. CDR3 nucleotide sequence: TGTGCCAGCAGCCCTGACATAGGGGCTGGCACTGAAGCTTTCTTT. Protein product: CASSPDIGAGTEAFF.

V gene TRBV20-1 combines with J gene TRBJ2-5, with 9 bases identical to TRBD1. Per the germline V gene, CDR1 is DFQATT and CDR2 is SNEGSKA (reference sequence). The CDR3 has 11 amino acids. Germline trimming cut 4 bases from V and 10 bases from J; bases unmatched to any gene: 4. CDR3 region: CSAKGQGGQYF. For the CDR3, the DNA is TGCAGTGCTAAGGGACAGGGAGGCCAGTACTTC.

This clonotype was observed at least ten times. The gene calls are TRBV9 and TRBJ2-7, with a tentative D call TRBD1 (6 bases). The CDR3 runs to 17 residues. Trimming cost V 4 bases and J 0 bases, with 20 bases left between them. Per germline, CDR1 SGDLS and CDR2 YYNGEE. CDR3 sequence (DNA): TGTGCCAGCAGCCCCCTCCCAGGGGTAGGATACTCCTACGAGCAGTACTTC. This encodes CASSPLPGVGYSYEQYF.

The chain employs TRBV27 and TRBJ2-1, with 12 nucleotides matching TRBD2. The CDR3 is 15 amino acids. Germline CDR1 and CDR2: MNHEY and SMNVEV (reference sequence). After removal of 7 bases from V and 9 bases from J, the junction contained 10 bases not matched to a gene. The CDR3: CASIIRTSGTVEQFF. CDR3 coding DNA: TGTGCCAGCATTATTCGGACTAGCGGGACGGTTGAGCAGTTCTTC.

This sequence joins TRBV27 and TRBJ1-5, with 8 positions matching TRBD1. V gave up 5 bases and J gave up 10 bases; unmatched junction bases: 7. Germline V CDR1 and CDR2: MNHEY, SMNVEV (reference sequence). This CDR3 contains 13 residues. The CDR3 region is CASSGTGGGPQHF. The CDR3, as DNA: TGTGCCAGCAGTGGGACAGGTGGAGGACCCCAGCATTTT.

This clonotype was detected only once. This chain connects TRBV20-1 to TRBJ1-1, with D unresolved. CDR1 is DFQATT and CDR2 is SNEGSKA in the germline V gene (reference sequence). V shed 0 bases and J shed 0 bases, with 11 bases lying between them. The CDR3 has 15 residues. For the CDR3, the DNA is TGCAGTGCTAGAGATCATCTAGTCATGAACACTGAAGCTTTCTTT. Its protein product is CSARDHLVMNTEAFF.

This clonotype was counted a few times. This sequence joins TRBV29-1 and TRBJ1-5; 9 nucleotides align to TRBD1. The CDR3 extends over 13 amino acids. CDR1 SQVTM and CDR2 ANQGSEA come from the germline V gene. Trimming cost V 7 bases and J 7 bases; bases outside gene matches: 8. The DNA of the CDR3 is TGCAGCGCCATACAGGGGGCAGGACAGCCCCAGCATTTT. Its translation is CSAIQGAGQPQHF.

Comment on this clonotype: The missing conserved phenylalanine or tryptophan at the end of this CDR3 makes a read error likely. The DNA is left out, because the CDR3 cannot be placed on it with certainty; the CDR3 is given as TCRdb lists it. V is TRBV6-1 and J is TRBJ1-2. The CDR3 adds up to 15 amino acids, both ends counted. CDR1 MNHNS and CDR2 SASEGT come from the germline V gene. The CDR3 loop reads CSSRLLEGEDYGYTC.

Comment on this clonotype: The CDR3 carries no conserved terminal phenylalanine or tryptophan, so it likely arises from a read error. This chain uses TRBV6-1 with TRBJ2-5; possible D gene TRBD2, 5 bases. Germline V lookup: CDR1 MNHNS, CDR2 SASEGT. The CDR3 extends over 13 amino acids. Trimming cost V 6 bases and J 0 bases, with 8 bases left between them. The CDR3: CASRGEYQETQYV. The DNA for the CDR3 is TGTGCCAGCAGGGGAGAGTACCAAGAGACCCAGTACGTC.

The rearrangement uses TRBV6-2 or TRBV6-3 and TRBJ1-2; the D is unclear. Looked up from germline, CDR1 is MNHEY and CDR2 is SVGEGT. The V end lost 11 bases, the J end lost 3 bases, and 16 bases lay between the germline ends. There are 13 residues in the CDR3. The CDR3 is CAAGEGGDYGYTF. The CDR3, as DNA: TGTGCCGCCGGAGAGGGAGGTGACTATGGCTACACCTTC.

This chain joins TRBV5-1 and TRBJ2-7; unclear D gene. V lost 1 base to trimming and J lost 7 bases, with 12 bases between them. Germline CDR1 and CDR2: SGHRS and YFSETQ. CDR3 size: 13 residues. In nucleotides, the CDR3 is TGCGCCAGCAGCTTGCCCGGGTTCGAGGAGCAGTACTTC. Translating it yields CASSLPGFEEQYF.

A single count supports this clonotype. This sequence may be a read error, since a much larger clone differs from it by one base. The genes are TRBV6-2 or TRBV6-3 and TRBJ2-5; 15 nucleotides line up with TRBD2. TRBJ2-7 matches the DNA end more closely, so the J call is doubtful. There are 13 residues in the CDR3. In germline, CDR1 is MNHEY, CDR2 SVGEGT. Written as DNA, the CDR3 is TGTGCCGGCAGGGGACTAGCGGGAGGCGAGCAGTACTTC. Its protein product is CAGRGLAGGEQYF.

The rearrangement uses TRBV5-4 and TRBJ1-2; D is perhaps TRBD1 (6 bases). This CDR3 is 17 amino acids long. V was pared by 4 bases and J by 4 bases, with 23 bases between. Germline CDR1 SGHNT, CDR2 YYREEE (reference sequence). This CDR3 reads CASSPGGATIFFYGYTF. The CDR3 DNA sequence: TGTGCCAGCAGCCCGGGGGGGGCGACTATCTTTTTCTATGGCTACACCTTC.

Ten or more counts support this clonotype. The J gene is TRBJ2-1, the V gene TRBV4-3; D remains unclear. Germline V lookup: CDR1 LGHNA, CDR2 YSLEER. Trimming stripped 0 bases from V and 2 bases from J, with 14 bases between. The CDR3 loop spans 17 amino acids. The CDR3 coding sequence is TGCGCCAGCAGCCAAGATGTAAGCGTCCTAACCTACAATGAGCAGTTCTTC. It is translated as CASSQDVSVLTYNEQFF.

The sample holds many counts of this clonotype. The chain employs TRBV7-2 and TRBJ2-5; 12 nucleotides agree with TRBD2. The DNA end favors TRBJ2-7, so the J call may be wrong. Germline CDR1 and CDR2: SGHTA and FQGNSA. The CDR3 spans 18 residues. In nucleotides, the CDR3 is TGTGCCAGCAGCCGACTAGCGGGAGAGCGACTCCTTGATTACGAGCAGTACTTC. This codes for CASSRLAGERLLDYEQYF.

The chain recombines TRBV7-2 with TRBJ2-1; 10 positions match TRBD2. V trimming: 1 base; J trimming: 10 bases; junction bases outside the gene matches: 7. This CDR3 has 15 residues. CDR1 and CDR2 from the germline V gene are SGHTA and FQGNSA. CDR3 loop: CASSLVSGGLGEQFF. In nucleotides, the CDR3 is TGTGCCAGCAGCTTAGTTAGCGGGGGGTTGGGGGAGCAGTTCTTC. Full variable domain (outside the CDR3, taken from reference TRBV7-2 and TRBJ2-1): GAGVSQSPSNKVTEKGKDVELRCDPISGHTALYWYRQSLGQGLEFLIYFQGNSAPDKSGLPSDRFSAERTGGSVSTLTIQRTQQEDSAVYLCASSLVSGGLGEQFFGPGTRLTVL.

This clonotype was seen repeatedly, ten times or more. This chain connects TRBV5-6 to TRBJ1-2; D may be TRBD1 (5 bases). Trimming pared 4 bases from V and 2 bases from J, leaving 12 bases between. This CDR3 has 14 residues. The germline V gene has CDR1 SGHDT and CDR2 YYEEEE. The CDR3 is CASSRGTVNYGYTF. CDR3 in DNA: TGTGCCAGCAGCCGCGGGACTGTGAACTATGGCTACACCTTC.

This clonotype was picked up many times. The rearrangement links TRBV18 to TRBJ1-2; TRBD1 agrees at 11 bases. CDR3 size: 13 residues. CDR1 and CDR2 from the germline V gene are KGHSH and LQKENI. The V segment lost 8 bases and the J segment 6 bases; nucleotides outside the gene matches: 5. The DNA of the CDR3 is TGTGCCAGCAGTGGACAGGGGGCAGATGGCTACACCTTC. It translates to CASSGQGADGYTF.

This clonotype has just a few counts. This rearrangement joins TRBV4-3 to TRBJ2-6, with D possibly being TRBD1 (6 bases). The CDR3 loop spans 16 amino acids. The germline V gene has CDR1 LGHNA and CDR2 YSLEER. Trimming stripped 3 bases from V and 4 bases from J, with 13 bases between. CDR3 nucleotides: TGCGCCAGCAGCCAGGTGGGAAGGGGGGGGGCCAACGTCCTGACTTTC. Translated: CASSQVGRGGANVLTF.

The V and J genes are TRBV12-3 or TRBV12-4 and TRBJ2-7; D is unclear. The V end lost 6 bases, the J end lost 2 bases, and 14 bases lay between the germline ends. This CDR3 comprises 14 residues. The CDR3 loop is CASSLQWGPYEQYF. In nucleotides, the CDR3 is TGTGCCAGCAGCCTGCAGTGGGGTCCCTACGAGCAGTACTTC.